These T cell receptor beta chains were read from a single sample in a study of untreated major depressive disorder. Produced via immunoSEQ multiplex PCR; TCRdb's table is partial and in-frame only. Of 15,000 to 20,000 clones in the sample, 70% to 90% are singletons; the top ten hold about 0.8%. Sequences were obtained from CD4+ T cells from PBMCs. The receptors were gathered from a woman in her thirties in good health. CDR3s include the opening cysteine and the closing phenylalanine or tryptophan. A D gene is named only where the DNA matches it firmly. A row's size may be missing; if present it is once, few, many or a size class.

TRBV28	.	TRBJ1-5	.	TGTGCCAGCAGTTTATCCCCATGGGTCGATAGCAATCAGCCCCAGCATTTT	CASSLSPWVDSNQPQHF
TRBV9	TRBD2	TRBJ2-1	.	TGTGCCAGCAGCGTAGGACTAGCGGGAATCAATGAGCAGTTCTTC	CASSVGLAGINEQFF
TRBV11-2	.	TRBJ2-6	.	TGTGCCAGCAGCTCCCCCCTCCCAGGGGCCAACGTCCTGACTTTC	CASSSPLPGANVLTF
TRBV30	.	TRBJ1-5	.	TGTGCCTGGAGTGTAGGGACTCTCAATCAGCCCCAGCATTTT	CAWSVGTLNQPQHF
TRBV18	.	TRBJ2-7	.	TGTGCCAGCTCACCCGGGACCGCCCCCTACGAGCAGTACTTC	CASSPGTAPYEQYF
TRBV6-1	.	TRBJ1-5	once	TGTGCCAGCAGTCAAGGGGTGGCTAGCAATCAGCCCCAGCATTTT	CASSQGVASNQPQHF
TRBV18	.	TRBJ2-2	.	TGTGCCAGCTCACGAGGACAGTTGAACACCGGGGAGCTGTTTTTT	CASSRGQLNTGELFF
TRBV7-3	.	TRBJ2-2	.	TGTGCCAGCAGCTTAATCCCTGACCCCGGGGAGCTGTTTTTT	CASSLIPDPGELFF
TRBV7-2	TRBD2	TRBJ2-3	.	TGTGCCAGCAGCACAAGACTAGCGGGAGCGACAGATACGCAGTATTTT	CASSTRLAGATDTQYF
TRBV25-1	TRBD2	TRBJ2-2	.	TGTGCCAGCAGTGAATTGGGGGGACTAGCGGAGAACACCGGGGAGCTGTTTTTT	CASSELGGLAENTGELFF
TRBV28	TRBD1	TRBJ2-1	.	TGTGCCGGTTCTAGTGGACAGGTATACAATGAGCAGTTCTTC	CAGSSGQVYNEQFF
TRBV28	TRBD2	TRBJ2-7	.	TGTGCCAGCAGTCCAGGACTAGCGGATTACGAGCAGTACTTC	CASSPGLADYEQYF
TRBV5-4	TRBD2	TRBJ2-7	.	TGTGCCAGCAGCTTGGTTAGCGGGAGGGATCGGGAGTACTTC	CASSLVSGRDREYF
TRBV4-1	TRBD2	TRBJ2-7	.	TGCGCCAGCAGCCAATTTTTTAGCGGGAGAATATATTCTAAAACGGGAGAGCAGTACTTC	CASSQFFSGRIYSKTGEQYF
TRBV10-1	TRBD2	TRBJ2-3	.	TGCGCCAGCAGTGAGTCAAGGACTAGCGGGACGAAAACGCCGTGCACAGATACGCAGTATTTT	CASSESRTSGTKTPCTDTQYF
TRBV10-2	.	TRBJ2-3	.	TGCGCCAGCAGTGAGTCCTTCGGGGATCCGCAGTATTTT	CASSESFGDPQYF
TRBV4-3	.	TRBJ2-6	few	TGCGCCAGCAGCCAAGATTCGGGGGCTGATGGGGCCAACGTCCTGACTTTC	CASSQDSGADGANVLTF
TRBV5-4	.	TRBJ1-1	.	TGTGCCAGCAGCTTGGCGAGGGCAGACAAGAACACTGAAGCTTTCTTT	CASSLARADKNTEAFF
TRBV6-4	.	TRBJ2-1	.	TGTGCCAGCAGTGAGGACAGCTCCTACAATGAGCAGTTCTTC	CASSEDSSYNEQFF
TRBV9	.	TRBJ2-4	.	TGTGCCAGCAGCCCCAAGTTGGGCAAAAACATTCAGTACTTC	CASSPKLGKNIQYF
TRBV7-3	.	TRBJ2-1	.	TGTGCCAGCAGCTTAACTAGGGACAATGAGCAGTTCTTC	CASSLTRDNEQFF
TRBV30	.	TRBJ1-2	once	TGTGCCTGGAGTACACACGGGAACAGCGAGAACTATGGCTACACCTTC	CAWSTHGNSENYGYTF
TRBV30	TRBD1	TRBJ2-7	once	TGTGCCTGGACGGACAGGGACCATGAGCAGTACTTC	CAWTDRDHEQYF
TRBV28	TRBD1	TRBJ1-5	once	TGTGCCAGCAGTTTAAGGACAGGGGCGCGGGGGCCCCAGCATTTT	CASSLRTGARGPQHF
TRBV6-5	.	TRBJ1-6	.	TGTGCCAGCAGTTACGACTGGGGTTCCGCTATCTCACCCCTCCACTTT	CASSYDWGSAISPLHF
TRBV7-2	.	TRBJ2-7	.	TGTGCCAGCAGCTGGTCGGGGGCGGAGTACGAGCAGTACTTC	CASSWSGAEYEQYF
TRBV4-2	.	TRBJ1-1	few	TGTGCCAGCGGTCGGATGAACACTGAAGCTTTCTTT	CASGRMNTEAFF
TRBV2	.	TRBJ2-5	.	TGTGCCAGCAGTGAACGGGCCAGGCAAGAGACCCAGTACTTC	CASSERARQETQYF
TRBV28	TRBD1	TRBJ1-2	.	TGTGCCAGCAGCACCCCGACAGGGGTGGGCGGCTACACCTTC	CASSTPTGVGGYTF
TRBV6-6	.	TRBJ2-7	.	TGTGCCAGCAGTTCGGCGGGGGCGGGGTACGAGCAGTACTTC	CASSSAGAGYEQYF
TRBV6-4	TRBD2	TRBJ2-3	.	TGTGCCAGCAAGATGGAGGCGGGAGTGTACACAGATACGCAGTATTTT	CASKMEAGVYTDTQYF
TRBV6-1	TRBD1	TRBJ2-2	.	TGTGCCAGCATTGAAACAGGGGTCAACACCGGGGAGCTGTTTTTT	CASIETGVNTGELFF
TRBV7-3	.	TRBJ2-7	.	TGTGCCAGCAGCTTAATGGCAGGGCCCGCCTACGAGCAGTACTTC	CASSLMAGPAYEQYF
TRBV9	.	TRBJ1-3	.	TGTGCCAGCAGCGTAAACCAGGGAAACTCTGGAAACACCATATATTTT	CASSVNQGNSGNTIYF
TRBV7-9	TRBD1	TRBJ2-7	.	TGTGCCAGCAGCTTAAGGCGCCAGGGGGCAGGTGAGCAGTACTTC	CASSLRRQGAGEQYF
TRBV5-4	TRBD1	TRBJ1-1	.	TGTGCCAGCAGCGAGAATGCAGGGGGCAGCACTGAAGCTTTCTTT	CASSENAGGSTEAFF
TRBV5-1	.	TRBJ2-1	.	TGCGCCAGCAGCTTGTTATCATCGGGGGGCGGCTACAATGAGCAGTTCTTC	CASSLLSSGGGYNEQFF
TRBV6-6	.	TRBJ2-7	.	TGTGCCAGCAGTTACTCGTCTCCTAGAAGCCTCTACGAGCAGTACTTC	CASSYSSPRSLYEQYF
TRBV25-1	.	TRBJ2-5	.	TGTGCCAGCAGTGATTTAAGGACTTTAGAGACCCAGTACTTC	CASSDLRTLETQYF
TRBV7-2	TRBD2	TRBJ2-7	.	TGTGCCAGCAGCTTAGTAGCGGGGACTAGCGGGTACGAGCAGTACTTC	CASSLVAGTSGYEQYF